This record looks at one T cell receptor (beta chain) sequence and its context. PCR employed 60 Vbeta and 13 Jbeta primers. Generated by immunoSEQ multiplex PCR, the TCRdb table keeps only in-frame clones and is missing some. The table for this sample gives some 120,000 clones. The record originates from a study of cytomegalovirus exposure and HLA in healthy donors. This CDR3 comprises 18 residues. Germline V lookup: CDR1 SGHRS, CDR2 YFSETQ. Losses at the gene ends were 3 bases for V and 3 bases for J; bases not matched to a gene: 15. The chain uses TRBV5-1 and TRBJ1-3, with TRBD1 matching 7 bases. This receptor was identified in a man between 18 and 29 years old in good health and CMV-seronegative. The sample taken for sequencing was PBMCs. For the CDR3, the DNA is TGCGCCAGCAGCTACCAGACCGAAGGGACAGCCTTTGGAAACACCATATATTTT. Its translation is CASSYQTEGTAFGNTIYF.